This paragraph reports one T cell receptor (beta chain). Losses at the gene ends were 11 bases for V and 2 bases for J; bases not matched to a gene: 2. Germline assignment: CDR1 MDHEN and CDR2 SYDVKM. The CDR3 consists of 14 residues. Profiled with immunoSEQ multiplex PCR; TCRdb holds only in-frame clones, not every one. Of about 1.9 million clones listed, around 93% are singletons. This entry belongs to a study of shared clonotypes between healthy human individuals. Across the study: Used for every donor were three CD4 naive, three CD4 memory, two CD8 naive and one CD8 memory plate.

The naive CD8 population came from CD45RO-negative cells selected for CCR7, without terminally differentiated effector memory CD45RA+ cells. The sample taken for sequencing was naive CD8+ T cells from PBMCs. The chain combines TRBV28 with TRBJ2-2; TRBD2 matches 13 bases. This clonotype was sampled from a young man in good health. Some clones in this sample may be carry-over from other donors' samples. CDR3 amino acids: CAGGLAGNTGELFF. The DNA for the CDR3 is TGTGCCGGGGGACTAGCGGGAAACACCGGGGAGCTGTTTTTT.